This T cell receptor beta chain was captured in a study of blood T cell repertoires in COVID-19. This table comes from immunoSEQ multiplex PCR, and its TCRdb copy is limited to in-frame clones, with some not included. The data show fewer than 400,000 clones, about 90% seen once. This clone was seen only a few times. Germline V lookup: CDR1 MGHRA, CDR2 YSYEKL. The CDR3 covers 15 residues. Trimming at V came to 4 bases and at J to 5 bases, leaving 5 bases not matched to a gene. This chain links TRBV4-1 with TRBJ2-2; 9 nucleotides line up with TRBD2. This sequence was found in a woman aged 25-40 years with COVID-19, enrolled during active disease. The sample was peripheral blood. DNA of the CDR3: TGCGCCAGCAGCCGAGCGGGGGGCCAAACCGGGGAGCTGTTTTTT. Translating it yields CASSRAGGQTGELFF.